This T cell receptor beta chain emerged from a study of T cell responses to AZD1222 COVID-19 vaccine. Regarding the study as a whole: Nearly half of unique spike-specific TCRs reportedly avoided B.1.351 and B.1.1.7 mutated regions. Seropositivity was recorded at baseline in only 6 or 7 AZD1222 recipients. There were mostly white British donors and more females than males, and clonal diversity was possibly underestimated.

This table comes from immunoSEQ multiplex PCR, and its TCRdb copy is limited to in-frame clones, with some not included. The data contain 90,000 to 100,000 clones, around 84% of them singletons. CDR3 length: 15 residues. Deletions cut 0 bases from V and 0 bases from J, with 9 bases between. Germline V CDR1 and CDR2: GTSNPN, SVGIG (reference sequence). As to this clone: Its antigen is unidentified.

The chain employs TRBV30 and TRBJ1-5; D gene unclear. Sequences were derived from peripheral blood, sampled 28 days after the second AZD1222 dose. The sequence derives from an adult who received the AZD1222 COVID-19 vaccine. CDR3 sequence reads: CAWSVPRPSNQPQHF. CDR3 DNA sequence: TGTGCCTGGAGTGTCCCCAGGCCTAGCAATCAGCCCCAGCATTTT.